These T cell receptor beta chains were read from a single sample in a study of T cell responses to AZD1222 COVID-19 vaccine. The assay was immunoSEQ multiplex PCR, and TCRdb's table has in-frame clones only and misses some. The sample has about 93,000 clones, around 86% seen once. The sequenced sample was peripheral blood, obtained on day 0 of AZD1222 vaccination. The receptor set was obtained from an adult in good health. The CDR3 runs from the conserved cysteine through the conserved F or W. The D gene is left open where the match is weak. Rows may omit the clone size; those that give it use once, few, many or a size class.

NA	TRBV11-3	TRBJ1-2	14	NA	CASSLDSGNYGYTF	TGTGCCAGCAGCTTAGACTCGGGTAACTATGGCTACACCTTC
NA	TRBV6-2/TRBV6-3	TRBJ1-1	17	NA	CASSDLGSFPVNTEAFF	TGTGCCAGCAGCGATTTAGGGTCCTTCCCCGTGAACACTGAAGCTTTCTTT
NA	TRBV25-1	TRBJ1-4	10	NA	CASGNEKLFF	TGTGCCAGCGGAAATGAAAAACTGTTTTTT
NA	TRBV24-1	TRBJ2-1	16	NA	CATSDSSPRGANEQFF	TGTGCCACCAGTGATTCTAGTCCCCGGGGGGCCAATGAGCAGTTCTTC
NA	TRBV24-1	TRBJ2-2	16	NA	CATSDPGYVGTGELFF	TGTGCCACCAGTGACCCAGGGTATGTTGGCACCGGGGAGCTGTTTTTT
NA	TRBV18	TRBJ1-4	17	NA	CASSLTAPGHPNEKLFF	TGTGCCAGCTCTCTCACTGCACCGGGACATCCGAATGAAAAACTGTTTTTT
NA	TRBV12-3/TRBV12-4	TRBJ2-7	11	NA	CASSFAYEQYF	TGTGCCAGCAGTTTCGCCTACGAGCAGTACTTC
NA	TRBV3-1/TRBV3-2	TRBJ1-6	16	once	CASSQGGSQSGSPLHF	TGTGCCAGCAGCCAAGGAGGAAGCCAGAGCGGTTCACCCCTCCACTTT
NA	TRBV4-2	TRBJ1-1	14	NA	CASSQDLGIAEAFF	TGTGCCAGCAGCCAAGATCTAGGGATCGCTGAAGCTTTCTTT
TRBD2	TRBV27	TRBJ2-5	15	NA	CASRPRAGGQETQYF	TGTGCCAGCAGGCCAAGGGCGGGGGGCCAAGAGACCCAGTACTTC
NA	TRBV25-1	TRBJ2-6	17	NA	CASSFRDSSSGANVLTF	TGTGCCAGCAGTTTCCGGGACTCGAGCTCTGGGGCCAACGTCCTGACTTTC
NA	TRBV6-5	TRBJ1-5	14	NA	CASSPGESNQPQHF	TGTGCCAGCAGTCCCGGGGAGAGCAATCAGCCCCAGCATTTT
NA	TRBV27	TRBJ1-1	15	once	CASSLGDFRGTEAFF	TGTGCCAGCAGTTTAGGGGATTTCCGAGGCACTGAAGCTTTCTTT
TRBD1	TRBV11-1	TRBJ1-3	16	NA	CASSSSGQQTGNTIYF	TGTGCCAGCAGCTCCTCGGGACAGCAAACTGGAAACACCATATATTTT
TRBD2	TRBV24-1	TRBJ2-3	18	NA	CATSETQLAGVDTDTQYF	TGTGCCACCAGTGAAACACAACTAGCGGGAGTGGACACAGATACGCAGTATTTT
NA	TRBV9	TRBJ1-6	15	few	CASSVGVGPHSPLHF	TGTGCCAGCAGCGTAGGGGTGGGGCCCCATTCACCCCTCCACTTT
NA	TRBV11-3	TRBJ1-5	15	few	CASSHYRDRKRPQHF	TGTGCCAGCAGCCACTACCGGGACCGAAAAAGGCCCCAGCATTTT
NA	TRBV28	TRBJ1-6	18	few	CASSLSGLPSSYNSPLHF	TGTGCCAGCAGTTTATCGGGACTCCCGAGCTCCTATAATTCACCCCTCCACTTT
NA	TRBV4-3	TRBJ1-2	15	few	CASSQDYGSTDGYTF	TGCGCCAGCAGCCAAGATTACGGCAGCACGGATGGCTACACCTTC
TRBD1	TRBV28	TRBJ1-2	14	NA	CASSPGGQPYGYTF	TGTGCCAGCAGCCCCGGGGGACAGCCCTATGGCTACACCTTC
TRBD1	TRBV6-1	TRBJ1-6	15	NA	CASSSLQSGGSPLHF	TGTGCCAGCAGTTCTCTCCAATCAGGGGGTTCACCCCTCCACTTT
TRBD2	TRBV14	TRBJ2-1	16	NA	CASSLWGTSRYNEQFF	TGTGCCAGCAGCCTTTGGGGGACTAGCAGATACAATGAGCAGTTCTTC
NA	TRBV6-5	TRBJ2-5	14	NA	CASSYRLGGETQYF	TGTGCCAGCAGTTACCGACTTGGAGGAGAGACCCAGTACTTC
NA	TRBV7-9	TRBJ1-2	14	NA	CASSLGGGPLSHTF	TGTGCCAGCAGCTTAGGTGGGGGACCTCTCTCGCACACCTTC
TRBD1	TRBV10-3	TRBJ1-2	11	few	CAKIDRAGYTF	TGTGCCAAGATCGACAGGGCTGGCTACACCTTC
NA	TRBV5-1	TRBJ1-3	14	NA	CASSSGTPGNTIYF	TGCGCCAGCAGCTCCGGGACACCAGGAAACACCATATATTTT
NA	TRBV29-1	TRBJ1-4	16	NA	CSVERGNTGTSEKLFF	TGCAGCGTTGAAAGGGGAAACACAGGGACATCTGAAAAACTGTTTTTT
NA	TRBV2	TRBJ1-5	13	NA	CASTQGSNQPQHF	TGTGCCAGCACCCAGGGGAGCAATCAGCCCCAGCATTTT
NA	TRBV7-9	TRBJ2-7	12	once	CASSMSAYEQYF	TGTGCCAGCAGCATGTCGGCCTACGAGCAGTACTTC
NA	TRBV11-3	TRBJ2-7	13	NA	CASSLAGAHEQYF	TGTGCCAGCAGCTTAGCAGGGGCCCACGAGCAGTACTTC
NA	TRBV6-5	TRBJ2-1	15	NA	CASSYSPGGGYEQFF	TGTGCCAGCAGTTACTCCCCAGGGGGGGGTTATGAGCAGTTCTTC
NA	TRBV12-3/TRBV12-4	TRBJ2-1	13	NA	CASSLDGPTVLFF	TGTGCCAGCAGCCTGGACGGACCCACAGTTTTGTTCTTC
NA	TRBV5-5	TRBJ1-2	15	NA	CASSSWGDYGYGYTF	TGTGCCAGCAGCTCCTGGGGAGATTACGGGTATGGCTACACCTTC
NA	TRBV28	TRBJ2-3	13	NA	CAVGKPSTDTQYF	TGTGCCGTAGGGAAACCTAGCACAGATACGCAGTATTTT
TRBD1	TRBV7-9	TRBJ2-6	18	NA	CASSLGDSFLSGANVLTF	TGTGCCAGCAGCTTAGGGGACAGCTTTCTCTCTGGGGCCAACGTCCTGACTTTC
NA	TRBV3-1/TRBV3-2	TRBJ1-1	15	NA	CASSRQFSGNTEAFF	TGTGCCAGCAGCCGACAATTCTCAGGGAACACTGAAGCTTTCTTT
NA	TRBV7-2	TRBJ1-2	13	NA	CASTTGTGYGYTF	TGTGCCAGCACCACAGGGACGGGCTATGGCTACACCTTC
TRBD2	TRBV6-2/TRBV6-3	TRBJ2-5	15	NA	CASSWASGTIETQYF	TGTGCCAGCAGTTGGGCTAGCGGGACGATTGAGACCCAGTACTTC
NA	TRBV5-4	TRBJ2-7	17	once	CASSLAPPGRGSYEQYF	TGTGCCAGCAGCTTGGCCCCCCCGGGGCGGGGCTCCTACGAGCAGTACTTC
NA	TRBV21-1	TRBJ1-3	17	few	CASSRKDLSASGNTIYF	TGTGCCAGCAGCAGAAAGGATTTGTCAGCCTCTGGAAACACCATATATTTT
NA	TRBV19	TRBJ1-2	15	NA	CASSTGQGGVFGYTF	TGTGCCAGTAGTACCGGTCAGGGCGGAGTCTTTGGCTACACCTTC
NA	TRBV6-4	TRBJ1-1	14	NA	CASSDSPGNTEAFF	TGTGCCAGCAGTGACTCGCCAGGCAACACTGAAGCTTTCTTT
TRBD1	TRBV28	TRBJ1-2	15	once	CASSLGGQGGYGYTF	TGTGCCAGCAGTTTAGGGGGACAGGGAGGCTATGGCTACACCTTC
NA	TRBV18	TRBJ2-3	15	NA	CASSSLDSHGDTQYF	TGTGCCAGCTCAAGTTTGGACAGCCACGGGGATACGCAGTATTTT
NA	TRBV18	TRBJ1-1	13	NA	CASSPRVNTEAFF	TGTGCCAGCTCACCACGCGTAAACACTGAAGCTTTCTTT
NA	TRBV20-1	TRBJ2-5	11	NA	CSAPRWGTQYF	TGCAGTGCCCCTCGGTGGGGGACCCAGTACTTC
NA	TRBV7-9	TRBJ1-1	12	NA	CASRRGSNEAFF	TGTGCCAGCAGAAGGGGGAGTAATGAAGCTTTCTTT
TRBD2	TRBV19	TRBJ2-1	15	NA	CASSMSGRAFNEQFF	TGTGCCAGTAGTATGTCGGGGAGGGCCTTCAATGAGCAGTTCTTC
NA	TRBV5-1	TRBJ2-2	14	NA	CASSWDGYTGELFF	TGCGCCAGCAGCTGGGACGGATACACCGGGGAGCTGTTTTTT
TRBD1	TRBV10-3	TRBJ2-5	17	NA	CAISDPAGTGLGETQYF	TGTGCCATCAGTGACCCCGCCGGGACAGGTTTAGGGGAGACCCAGTACTTC
NA	TRBV19	TRBJ1-1	13	once	CASSSREGGEAFF	TGTGCCAGTAGTAGCAGGGAGGGGGGTGAAGCTTTCTTT
TRBD1	TRBV12-5	TRBJ1-6	15	NA	CASGTGQGGNSPLHF	TGTGCTAGTGGTACCGGACAGGGAGGTAATTCACCCCTCCACTTT
TRBD2	TRBV19	TRBJ2-7	15	NA	CASSMGGRAVDEQYF	TGTGCCAGTAGTATGGGCGGGAGGGCCGTAGACGAGCAGTACTTC
NA	TRBV7-9	TRBJ1-2	11	once	CASSPFYGYTF	TGTGCCAGCAGCCCGTTCTATGGCTACACCTTC